This T cell receptor (beta chain) was recorded in a study of T cells in Graves' hyperthyroidism and ophthalmopathy (dated by TCRdb to between 2017 and 2020). Study-level background: To identify distinguishing TCR V-J signatures, a discovery cohort of 90 to 100 patients was used, comprising fewer than 45 with Graves' ophthalmopathy and 57 with stable Graves' hyperthyroidism. Thyroid tissue and blood T-cell repertoires from about six Graves' hyperthyroidism patients were also compared in the study. The 100 discovery patients were divided at random into training and test sets in a 7:3 ratio. An independent validation cohort of around 19 hyperthyroidism patients and about 15 patients who later progressed to ophthalmopathy tested prospective prediction of ophthalmopathy. Following sampling, methimazole starting at 30 mg daily was given to hyperthyroidism patients, and high-dose intravenous methylprednisolone was given to ophthalmopathy patients. The paper describes TCR Vbeta CDR3 sequencing of 120 to 150 peripheral blood samples, made up of 40 to 45 ophthalmopathy patients, more than 70 hyperthyroidism patients and around 17 progressor patients.

Any patient with an uncontrolled infection, another autoimmune disease, pregnancy or lactation was excluded. Clinical symptoms, serum thyroxine and TRAb, thyroid ultrasound, and orbital computed tomography formed the basis for the diagnoses. Total RNA was extracted with Trizol reagent, and quality was checked on an Agilent 2100 Bioanalyzer. Amplification of TCR beta CDR3 regions was carried out from RNA transcripts. The first round of RT-PCR for the TCR CDR3 was performed with the HTBI primer set and the Qiagen OneStep RT-PCR kit. Libraries were constructed in a second round of multiplex PCR, after which size selection and purification were carried out. Sequencing of the libraries was done on an Illumina HiSeq2000 using paired-end 100 bp reads. As for the original processing: SOAPnuke was used to process the raw data, throwing out any read that contained adapters or uncalled bases, had a mean Phred below 15, or lacked an exact constant-primer or identifier match. High-quality paired reads were merged using COPE v1.2.5, and each unique nucleotide sequence was defined as a clonotype. MiTCR v1.1 was used to align the clonotypes against IMGT TRBV, TRBD and TRBJ reference segments. The analysis was restricted to V-J combinations with a frequency above 0.0001, which together covered 98% to 99.2% of the repertoires. A TCS score was defined as the ratio between F50 (clonal expansion) and ExV (chaos), using BLOSUM62-based TCRdist between CDR3 peptides within each V-J. Welch's t-statistics and random forest reduced around 550 V-J features to about 13, which were used in a naive Bayes classifier (R e1071). The similarity between thyroid and blood repertoires was quantified using the Morisita-Horn index. TCRdb reanalyzed the raw reads on its own, using fastp at Q25 for trimming and MiXCR for clone calling, and kept in-frame beta chains. Rows merge per CDR3 protein into single entries with the most common DNA and genes. These V and J calls rely on TCRdb rather than the paper's analysis. The sample table shows about 570,000 distinct CDR3 sequences, and about 45% are seen once. The top ten clonotypes cover 19% of the sample.

The investigation overall reported the following: In validation, the model predicted progression to ophthalmopathy a median of 6.5 months before onset, with roughly 70% sensitivity and roughly 77% specificity. Most expanded thyroid clonotypes (frequency above 0.001) were also detected in blood, suggesting blood repertoires may reflect thyroid immune responses. In cross-validation, a model built on a 13 V-J signature told ophthalmopathy apart from stable hyperthyroidism with over 85% sensitivity and about 81% specificity, and in testing the same model reached 80%/75%. Sample size was not statistically predetermined, and investigators were not blinded to group allocation.

This clonotype was seen at least ten times. This clone's antigen is unknown. Base qualities were left out, and no much larger clone turns up one base away. From cysteine to phenylalanine, the CDR3 is 14 amino acids long. The retained sequence is limited to the CDR3, 42 bases, with the frame set at the first base. CDR1 and CDR2 are drawn from the germline V gene: SGHRS, YFSETQ. Relative to germline, V is 4 bases shorter and J is 8 bases shorter, with 18 bases between their ends. The TCR originated in an adult woman with Graves' disease, either hyperthyroidism or ophthalmopathy (not recorded which). The V and J segments used are TRBV5-1 and TRBJ1-2, with a weak D call of TRBD1 (6 bases match). Sequencing was carried out using peripheral blood or thyroid tissue (not recorded which). CDR3 protein: CASSPTAGAYGYTF. The DNA sequence reads TGCGCCAGCAGCCCAACTGCAGGGGCCTACGGCTACACCTTC.